This T cell receptor beta chain stems from a study of ipilimumab plus nivolumab after autologous stem cell transplantation. This clone has only one observation. This CDR3 is built from 15 residues. Germline loops: CDR1 KGHSH, CDR2 LQKENI. Between the trimmed V and J ends, which lost 1 base and 0 bases, there was a span of 7 bases. Here immunoSEQ multiplex PCR was the method, and the copy in TCRdb shows in-frame clones only, minus some. There are 9,500 to 15,000 clones in the sample; approximately 70% occur only once, and about 28% lies in the top ten. The input for sequencing was PBMCs, taken in a trial of ipilimumab plus nivolumab as post-transplant consolidation. The source is a male donor with diffuse large B-cell lymphoma. V and J are TRBV18 and TRBJ2-1; D is unresolved. CDR3 region: CASSPQASSYNEQFF. The DNA of the CDR3 is TGTGCCAGCTCACCACAGGCGAGCTCCTACAATGAGCAGTTCTTC.